The 14 T cell receptor beta chains given below trace back to one sample, sequenced in a study of blood T cell repertoires in COVID-19. Sequencing was performed with immunoSEQ multiplex PCR; in TCRdb, only in-frame clones are kept and a portion is missing. Among fewer than 200,000 clones, about 86% were seen once, and the ten largest hold more than 5.5%. The sample consisted of PBMCs or T cells enriched from blood (not recorded which). The source is a man aged 50 to 60 who had recovered from COVID-19.

The genes are TRBV6-5 and TRBJ2-3; 8 bases line up with TRBD2. This CDR3 contains 15 residues. V was pared by 5 bases and J by 3 bases, with 7 bases of the junction left unmatched. Germline V gene lookup returns CDR1 MNHEY and CDR2 SVGAGI. CDR3: CASSRSGGHTDTQYF. CDR3 coding DNA: TGTGCCAGCAGTAGGAGCGGGGGACATACAGATACGCAGTATTTT.

This clone was observed a single time. The gene calls are TRBV7-8 and TRBJ2-3; 11 nucleotides align to TRBD2. CDR3 length: 18 amino acids. Germline V gene lookup returns CDR1 SGHVS and CDR2 FQNEAQ. Losses at the gene ends were 6 bases for V and 1 base for J; bases not matched to a gene: 12. CDR3 bases: TGTGCCAGCAGGACCGGGACTAGCGGCCTTACTGGCACAGATACGCAGTATTTT. Encoded protein: CASRTGTSGLTGTDTQYF.

The chain combines TRBV12-5 with TRBJ2-6, with D perhaps matching TRBD1 (6 bases). From germline, CDR1 is LGHNT and CDR2 FRNRAP. V dropped 0 bases and J dropped 1 base, with 28 bases sitting between them. The CDR3 spans 23 residues. The CDR3 region has the DNA TGTGCTAGTGGTTTGGTACTCGGCGGAGAAATGGACAGTCGGATATCTGGGGCCAACGTCCTGACTTTC. Translation: CASGLVLGGEMDSRISGANVLTF. The complete variable domain, with remaining parts taken from reference TRBV12-5 and TRBJ2-6, reads DARVTQTPRHKVTEMGQEVTMRCQPILGHNTVFWYRQTMMQGLELLAYFRNRAPLDDSGMPKDRFSAEMPDATLATLKIQPSEPRDSAVYFCASGLVLGGEMDSRISGANVLTFGAGSRLTVL.

The chain uses TRBV11-3 and TRBJ2-2; 12 positions match TRBD2. The CDR3 is 18 residues long. V lost 5 bases to trimming and J lost 4 bases; unmatched junction nucleotides: 11. CDR1 is SGHNT, CDR2 YENEEA, per germline. The CDR3 coding sequence is TGTGCCAGCAGCCTAGCGGGGGGGACTGTGGGAATCACCGGGGAGCTGTTTTTT. This gives the protein CASSLAGGTVGITGELFF. Using reference TRBV11-3 and TRBJ2-2 for the parts outside the CDR3, the full variable domain is EAGVVQSPRYKIIEKKQPVAFWCNPISGHNTLYWYLQNLGQGPELLIRYENEEAVDDSQLPKDRFSAERLKGVDSTLKIQPAELGDSAVYLCASSLAGGTVGITGELFFGEGSRLTVL.

The rearrangement links TRBV6-5 to TRBJ1-2; D is uncertain. Trimming stripped 0 bases from V and 0 bases from J, with 8 bases between. The CDR3 is 15 residues long. Germline V CDR1 and CDR2: MNHEY, SVGAGI. In DNA form, the CDR3 reads TGTGCCAGCAGTTACTCGGGCAGTCCTAACTATGGCTACACCTTC. Translated, it gives CASSYSGSPNYGYTF.

CDR3 sequence (DNA): TGTGCCAGCTCACCGAGAAACAGGGGTAATGATGAGCAGTTCTTC. It specifies CASSPRNRGNDEQFF. The chain employs TRBV18 and TRBJ2-1, with TRBD1 identical over 7 bases. The CDR3 totals 15 residues. Germline CDR1 and CDR2: KGHSH and LQKENI. J was trimmed by 8 bases and V by 3 bases; bases with no gene match: 10.

The chain combines TRBV5-1 with TRBJ2-7; D possibly corresponds to TRBD2 (6 bases). V was clipped by 0 bases and J by 0 bases, with 10 bases between them. Per the germline V gene, CDR1 is SGHRS and CDR2 is YFSETQ. CDR3 length: 15 amino acids. As DNA, the CDR3 is TGCGCCAGCAGCTTGGGGCTAGCGAGCTCCTACGAGCAGTACTTC. Encoded protein: CASSLGLASSYEQYF.

This chain connects TRBV7-9 to TRBJ1-1; D might be TRBD1 (5 bases). V was clipped by 1 base and J by 5 bases, with 14 bases between them. The CDR3 totals 15 residues. The germline V gene encodes CDR1 SEHNR and CDR2 FQNEAQ (reference sequence). CDR3: CASSLVGGAGTEAFF. The CDR3 bases are TGTGCCAGCAGCTTAGTTGGAGGGGCAGGAACTGAAGCTTTCTTT.

The V call is TRBV5-1, the J call TRBJ1-1, with a weak D call TRBD1 (5 bases). The germline V gene has CDR1 SGHRS and CDR2 YFSETQ. Trimming stripped 4 bases from V and 1 base from J, with 14 bases between. The CDR3 has 15 residues. CDR3 amino acids: CASSPWQGTNTEAFF. CDR3 in DNA: TGCGCCAGCAGCCCGTGGCAGGGAACGAACACTGAAGCTTTCTTT.

The V call is TRBV7-6, the J call TRBJ2-5, with 8 bases identical to TRBD1. Germline assignment: CDR1 SGHVS and CDR2 FNYEAQ. V trimming: 5 bases; J trimming: 0 bases; junction bases outside the gene matches: 5. This CDR3 contains 15 residues. As DNA, the CDR3 is TGTGCCAGCAGCCCGACAGGGGCAAACCAAGAGACCCAGTACTTC. Translating gives CASSPTGANQETQYF.

This chain connects TRBV29-1 to TRBJ1-1, with 7 bases that match TRBD1. CDR3 size: 13 residues. The V gene end was trimmed by 6 bases and the J gene end by 1 base; junction bases not matched to a gene: 5. The germline V gene encodes CDR1 SQVTM and CDR2 ANQGSEA. The CDR3 sequence is CSVARQGNTEAFF. The CDR3 DNA reads TGCAGCGTAGCCCGACAGGGGAACACTGAAGCTTTCTTT.

This rearrangement joins TRBV3-1 (or the pseudogene TRBV3-2) to TRBJ1-6, with D unresolved. V was clipped by 3 bases and J by 6 bases, with 15 bases between them. CDR3 length equals 16 residues. CDR1 and CDR2 (germline): LGHDT, YNNKEL (reference sequence). The CDR3 loop is CASSQTSGSGNSPLHF. DNA for the CDR3: TGTGCCAGCAGCCAGACCTCGGGTTCTGGTAATTCACCCCTCCACTTT.

The genes are TRBV7-2 and TRBJ1-1; perhaps TRBD1 as D (5 bases). The V gene lost 5 bases and the J gene lost 1 base, with 17 bases spanning the gap. The CDR3 runs to 16 residues. The V gene's germline CDR1 is SGHTA and CDR2 FQGNSA. The CDR3 spells CASSRSRVRGNTEAFF. The CDR3 DNA is TGTGCCAGCAGCCGCTCCAGGGTAAGGGGGAACACTGAAGCTTTCTTT.

The V and J genes are TRBV7-6 and TRBJ2-7; possible D gene TRBD1, 6 bases. The CDR3 runs to 15 residues. Germline CDR1 is SGHVS and CDR2 is FNYEAQ. The ends were cut back, 0 bases at V and 8 bases at J, with 17 bases in the middle. The CDR3, as DNA: TGTGCCAGCAGCTTAGCGCCCGGGACACCTACGAAGCAGTACTTC. It encodes CASSLAPGTPTKQYF.